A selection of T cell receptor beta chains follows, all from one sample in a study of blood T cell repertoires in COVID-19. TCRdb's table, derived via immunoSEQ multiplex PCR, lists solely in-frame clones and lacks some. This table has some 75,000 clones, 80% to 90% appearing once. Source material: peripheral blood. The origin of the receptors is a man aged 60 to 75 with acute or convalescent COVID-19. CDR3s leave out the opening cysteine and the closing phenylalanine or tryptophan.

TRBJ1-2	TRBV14	ASSQRTGGLGYGYT
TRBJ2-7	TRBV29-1	SVGLAASYEQY
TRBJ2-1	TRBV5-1	ASSLKLALMNEQF
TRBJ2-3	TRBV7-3	ASSLAGGSTDTQY
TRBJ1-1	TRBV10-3	AIKSDRNTEAF
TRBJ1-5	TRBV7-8	ASSLGGGRNQPQH
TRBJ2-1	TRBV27	ASSPRGSGRAYNEQF
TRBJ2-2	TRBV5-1	ASSLQRGHRNTGELF
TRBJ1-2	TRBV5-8	ASSPGVGGYT
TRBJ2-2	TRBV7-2	ASSFSIGELF
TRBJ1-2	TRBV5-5	ASSLEGTGGYGYT
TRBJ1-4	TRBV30	AWRGPGRGNEKLF
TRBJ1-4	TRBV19	ATRQGFHEKLF
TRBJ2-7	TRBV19	ASSNRGYEQY
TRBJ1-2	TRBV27	ATKLRDRSYGYT
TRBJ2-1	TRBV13	ASSLRGLLNEQF
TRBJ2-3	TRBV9	ASSDRGGPTDTQY
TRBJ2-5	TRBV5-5	ASSWGGEETQY
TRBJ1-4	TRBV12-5	ASGLVQGASGAEKLF
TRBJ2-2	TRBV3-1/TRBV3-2	ASSPRRGFNTGELF
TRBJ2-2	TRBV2	ASTGLGGNTGELF
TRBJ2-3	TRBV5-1	ASSRRLAGDTQY
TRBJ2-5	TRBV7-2	ASGGLVAGTQY
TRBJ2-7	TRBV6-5	ASSYTGAAEQY
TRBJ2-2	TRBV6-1	ASSEGQNTGELF
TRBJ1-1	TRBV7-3	ASSSTGRAEAF
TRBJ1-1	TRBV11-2	ASSLEKPYGAF
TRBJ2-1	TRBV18	ASSSLGTSGSTEQF
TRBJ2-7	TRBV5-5	ASSEGIGYEQY
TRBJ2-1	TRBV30	AWSVLAVVYNEQF
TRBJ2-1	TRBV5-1	ASSCWTGGGHEQF
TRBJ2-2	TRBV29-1	SVGTGGAGELF
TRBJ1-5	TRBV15	ATDSRGWNNQPQH
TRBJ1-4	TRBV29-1	SVADRGLEKLF
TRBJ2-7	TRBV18	ASSPKGQAGYEQY
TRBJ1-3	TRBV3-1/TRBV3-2	ASSLPLGSLSGNTIY
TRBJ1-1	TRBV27	ASSLRHSAEAF
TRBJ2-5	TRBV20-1	SASGTSGSGEETQY
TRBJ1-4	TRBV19	ASSSPGTGGGEKLF
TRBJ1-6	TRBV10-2	ASSEFGEVGYNSPLH
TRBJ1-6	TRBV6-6	ARGGQGGSYNSPLH
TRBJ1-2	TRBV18	ASSHAPREAGYT
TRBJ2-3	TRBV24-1	ATSLTGGVDTQY
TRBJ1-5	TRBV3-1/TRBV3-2	ASSQDLYQPQH
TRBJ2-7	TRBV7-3	ASSTMTGPYEQY
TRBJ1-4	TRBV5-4	ASSLVGEKLF
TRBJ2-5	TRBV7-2	ASSAPGLAGSGETQY
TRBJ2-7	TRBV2	ASSALGGGTYEQY
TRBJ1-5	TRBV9	ASSAGTEGQPQH
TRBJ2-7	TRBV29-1	SAAHGTGKTYEQY
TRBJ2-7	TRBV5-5	ASSLDRVSYEQY
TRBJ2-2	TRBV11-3	ASSPVGQGYTGELF
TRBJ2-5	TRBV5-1	ASSLDGTGKETQY